The 8 T cell receptor beta chains in this list originate from one sample, sequenced in a study of Ad26.COV2.S vaccination and SARS-CoV-2 variants. Sequenced by immunoSEQ multiplex PCR; TCRdb stores in-frame clones only, minus some. The sample yields 350,000 to 450,000 clones, 92% seen once. Treatment of the sample: approximately 18 received Ad26.COV2.S at low or high dose, single or two shots; about 5 received placebo; per-sample allocation not given. Following the first vaccine or placebo injection, samples were taken on day 63. The sample in question was peripheral blood, obtained in a trial of Ad26.COV2.S vaccine versus placebo. These receptors all stem from a person aged 18-65 years who received the Ad26.COV2.S COVID-19 vaccine or a placebo.

The V gene is TRBV7-6, the J gene TRBJ2-7; D remains ambiguous. Deletions cut 1 base from V and 1 base from J, with 11 bases between. The CDR3 extends over 15 amino acids. Germline V gives CDR1 SGHVS, CDR2 FNYEAQ. The DNA of the CDR3 is TGTGCCAGCAGCTTAGATTCCTCTGATTCCTACGAGCAGTACTTC. Its translation: CASSLDSSDSYEQYF.

This clone occurred once. The chain recombines TRBV24-1 with TRBJ2-3, with TRBD2 matching over 11 bases. Germline V gives CDR1 KGHDR, CDR2 SFDVKD. V trimming: 0 bases; J trimming: 2 bases; junction bases outside the gene matches: 6. The CDR3 is 18 residues long. CDR3 amino acids: CATSDLGTSGGNTDTQYF. DNA for the CDR3: TGTGCCACCAGTGATTTGGGCACTAGCGGGGGAAACACAGATACGCAGTATTTT.

V and J are TRBV9 and TRBJ2-7; weak D call: TRBD1 (6 bases). Trimming removed 1 base from V and 4 bases from J, with 21 bases in between. Germline CDR1 and CDR2: SGDLS and YYNGEE. The CDR3 consists of 17 residues. The CDR3 protein is CASSVSFGTKDLYEQYF. The DNA for the CDR3 is TGTGCCAGCAGCGTAAGTTTCGGGACAAAGGATTTGTACGAGCAGTACTTC.

The genes are TRBV30 and TRBJ2-3, with D maybe TRBD1 (7 bases). Per the germline V gene, CDR1 is GTSNPN and CDR2 is SVGIG (reference sequence). This CDR3 contains 14 residues. Trimming pared 8 bases from V and 2 bases from J, leaving 17 bases between. In DNA, the CDR3 is TGTGCCCGGTCTCAGGGGGACTTCACAGATACGCAGTATTTT. Protein sequence: CARSQGDFTDTQYF.

The chain recombines TRBV4-3 with TRBJ2-5, with TRBD2 matching over 9 bases. CDR3 size: 22 residues. The V and J ends lost 1 base and 1 base, in that order; junction bases with no gene match: 22. CDR1 and CDR2 from the germline V gene are LGHNA and YSLEER. CDR3 protein: CASSQAPPRARGGRGLQETQYF. The DNA for the CDR3 is TGCGCCAGCAGCCAAGCCCCCCCGAGGGCGCGGGGGGGCCGAGGCCTCCAAGAGACCCAGTACTTC.

The J gene is TRBJ1-2, the V gene TRBV11-2; TRBD1 is a possible D gene (6 bases). The CDR3 loop spans 15 amino acids. Germline V CDR1 and CDR2: SGHAT, FQNNGV. V shed 8 bases and J shed 9 bases, with 25 bases lying between them. The CDR3 sequence is CASARPYEGGRRYTF. The CDR3 DNA follows: TGTGCCAGCGCCCGGCCGTACGAGGGGGGCAGGCGCTACACCTTC.

The chain carries TRBV11-2 and TRBJ2-7; 8 positions agree with TRBD2. The V segment lost 4 bases and the J segment 0 bases; nucleotides outside the gene matches: 11. From germline, CDR1 is SGHAT and CDR2 FQNNGV. The length of the CDR3 is 17 residues. The CDR3 DNA reads as TGTGCCAGCAGCTCCCCTGGGTTAGCGGGGCTCTCCTACGAGCAGTACTTC. Protein sequence: CASSSPGLAGLSYEQYF. The whole variable domain, remainder taken from reference TRBV11-2 and TRBJ2-7, is EAGVAQSPRYKIIEKRQSVAFWCNPISGHATLYWYQQILGQGPKLLIQFQNNGVVDDSQLPKDRFSAERLKGVDSTLKIQPAKLEDSAVYLCASSSPGLAGLSYEQYFGPGTRLTVT.

V usage is TRBV3-1 (or the pseudogene TRBV3-2) and J usage is TRBJ1-1; D remains ambiguous. The germline V and J ends were trimmed by 5 bases and 1 base, with 5 bases remaining between them. CDR3 size: 12 residues. CDR1 is LGHDT, CDR2 YNNKEL, per germline (reference sequence). CDR3 region: CASSWPNTEAFF. CDR3 sequence (DNA): TGTGCCAGCAGCTGGCCGAACACTGAAGCTTTCTTT.